The entry below describes one T cell receptor beta chain. In its sample, this clonotype was seen many times. Its antigen is not yet known. Within one base of it there is no much larger clone, and no base qualities were kept. Sequencer: Illumina HiSeq 1500. TCRdb redid the processing of the public reads, applying fastp at Q25 and MiXCR, and retained in-frame beta chains. Duplicate CDR3 protein sequences are folded into a single record with the most common DNA and genes. The sample table shows over 300,000 distinct CDR3 sequences, and 9% to 9.5% are seen once. Jointly, the top ten make up 4.3% of the sample. The germline V gene specifies SGHTA as CDR1 and FQGNSA as CDR2. Trimming takes 0 bases from V and 4 bases from J, and the germline ends sit 6 bases apart. The CDR3 holds 13 amino acids from the cysteine to the phenylalanine. This entry keeps only the CDR3 DNA: 39 bases, framed from base 1. This sample stems from a study of T cell repertoires in cytomegalovirus infection (dated by TCRdb to about 2019). The study in broad terms: The HLA type of each donor mattered for the analysis, because public TCR beta signatures pointed to carriage of CMV infection along with the matching HLA type.

Points the paper makes about the study in general: Carriers of CMV infection plus the relevant HLA type were discriminated by the cumulative frequency of public TCR beta family members in the study cohort and in an independent approximately 340-donor cohort. The ex vivo response was dominated by HLA-C-restricted CMV-specific TCR beta clonotypes, and the single most frequent clonotype in two of eight donors was supplied by these HLA-C-restricted clonotypes.

The rearrangement combines TRBV7-2 with TRBJ2-5; 5 matching bases give a weak D call of TRBD1. The specimen was PBMCs. The source of this sequence is a human donor in good health (CMV status not recorded). Some clones in this sample may be carry-over from other donors' samples. The CDR3 is CASSLAQGETQYF. The sequenced DNA is TGTGCCAGCAGCTTAGCGCAGGGAGAGACCCAGTACTTC.